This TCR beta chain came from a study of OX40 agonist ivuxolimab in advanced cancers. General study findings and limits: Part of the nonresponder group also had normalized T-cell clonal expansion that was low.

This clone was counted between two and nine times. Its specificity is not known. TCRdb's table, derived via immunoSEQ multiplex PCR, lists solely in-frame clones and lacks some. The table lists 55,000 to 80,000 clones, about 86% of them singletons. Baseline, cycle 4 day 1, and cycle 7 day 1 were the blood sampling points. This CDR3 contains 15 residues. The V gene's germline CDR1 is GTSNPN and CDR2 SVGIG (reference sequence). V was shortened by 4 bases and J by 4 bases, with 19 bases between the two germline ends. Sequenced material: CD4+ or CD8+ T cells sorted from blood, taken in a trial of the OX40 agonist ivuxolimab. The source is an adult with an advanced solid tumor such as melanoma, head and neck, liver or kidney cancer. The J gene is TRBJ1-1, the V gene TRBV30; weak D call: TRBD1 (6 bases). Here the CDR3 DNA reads TGTGCCTGGACCCCTGCGGGGGGCATGAGCACTGAAGCTTTCTTT. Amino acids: CAWTPAGGMSTEAFF.